This T cell receptor beta chain emerged from a study of T cell responses to AZD1222 COVID-19 vaccine. Regarding the study as a whole: White British people made up most donors, females outnumbered males, and clonal diversity was possibly underestimated.

Produced via immunoSEQ multiplex PCR; TCRdb's table is partial and in-frame only. The table includes tens of thousands of clones, more than 75% detected once. For this clone: Its antigen is not identified.

Pooled samples include second doses given at about 4 or 12 weeks. The germline V gene has CDR1 MNHEY and CDR2 SVGAGI. The CDR3 runs 13 residues. The V and J ends lost 2 bases and 12 bases, in that order; junction bases with no gene match: 4. The sequence derives from an adult who received the AZD1222 COVID-19 vaccine. The chain couples TRBV6-5 to TRBJ2-1; 10 bases are shared with TRBD1. The material was peripheral blood, obtained 28 days after the second AZD1222 dose. The CDR3 sequence: CASSYKTGGRQFF. CDR3 nucleotide sequence: TGTGCCAGCAGTTACAAGACAGGGGGCCGGCAGTTCTTC.